These 2 T cell receptor beta chains were all obtained from the same sample, sequenced in a study of T cell responses to AZD1222 COVID-19 vaccine. Using immunoSEQ multiplex PCR, the repertoire was profiled, and TCRdb retains in-frame clones only, with some absent. The data contain 90,000 to 150,000 clones, 80% to 90% of them singletons. The sample here was peripheral blood, taken 28 days after the second AZD1222 dose. The source is an adult who received the AZD1222 COVID-19 vaccine.

The V and J genes are TRBV6-5 and TRBJ2-7; D not resolved. CDR3 length: 14 residues. Per the germline V gene, CDR1 is MNHEY and CDR2 is SVGAGI. V was cut by 6 bases and J by 2 bases, with 14 bases left in between. The CDR3 loop reads CASRTSGPTYEQYF. The CDR3 DNA reads TGTGCCAGCAGAACCTCCGGGCCGACCTACGAGCAGTACTTC.

J is TRBJ2-3 and V is TRBV19; no firm D call. Germline CDR1 LNHDA, CDR2 SQIVND (reference sequence). The CDR3 is 14 amino acids. Trimming cost V 1 base and J 10 bases, with 15 bases left between them. The DNA for the CDR3 is TGTGCCAGTAGTATAGTTGTAGCAGGCCCCCCGCAGTATTTT. Translating gives CASSIVVAGPPQYF.